A single sample is the source of the 21 T cell receptor beta chains below, sequenced in a study of Ad26.COV2.S vaccination and SARS-CoV-2 variants. The treatment here: some 19 received Ad26.COV2.S at low or high dose, single or two shots; roughly 5 received placebo; per-sample allocation not given. Day 63 after the first vaccine or placebo injection was the time point for sampling. The assay was immunoSEQ multiplex PCR, and TCRdb's table has in-frame clones only and misses some. The sample includes about 350,000 clones, around 89% seen only once; the top ten take roughly 6%. This specimen consisted of peripheral blood, obtained in a trial of Ad26.COV2.S vaccine versus placebo. These receptor sequences come from a person aged 18-65 years who received the Ad26.COV2.S COVID-19 vaccine or a placebo.

This clone was detected once. Different DNA sequences within this sample yield the same CDR3. The CDR3 DNA is TGTGCCAGCAGCTTAGCACGCGGCGGGGAGCTGTTTTTT. Protein product: CASSLARGGELFF. V is TRBV7-2 and J is TRBJ2-2, with D unclear. V was clipped by 0 bases and J by 7 bases, with 6 bases between them. In germline, CDR1 is SGHTA, CDR2 FQGNSA. This CDR3 is built from 13 residues.

The V and J genes are TRBV6-5 and TRBJ2-6, with D perhaps matching TRBD2 (5 bases). Trimming took 6 bases from V and 4 from J, leaving 13 bases between them. Germline CDR1 MNHEY, CDR2 SVGAGI. This CDR3 comprises 15 residues. CDR3 region: CASRFRGPGANVLTF. CDR3 sequence (DNA): TGTGCCAGCAGGTTTAGAGGGCCCGGGGCCAACGTCCTGACTTTC.

V and J are TRBV27 and TRBJ2-2; D is possibly TRBD2 (6 bases). V was shortened by 0 bases and J by 6 bases, with 17 bases between the two germline ends. The CDR3 is made up of 17 amino acids. Looked up from germline, CDR1 is MNHEY and CDR2 is SMNVEV (reference sequence). The DNA for the CDR3 is TGTGCCAGCAGTTTATCAAGACTAGAATCTTCGCCCGGGGAGCTGTTTTTT. It is translated as CASSLSRLESSPGELFF.

The gene calls are TRBV3-1 (or the pseudogene TRBV3-2) and TRBJ2-7, with 10 bases aligning to TRBD2. V trimming: 4 bases; J trimming: 0 bases; junction bases outside the gene matches: 3. The CDR3 has 15 residues. Per the germline V gene, CDR1 is LGHDT and CDR2 is YNNKEL (reference sequence). Written as DNA, the CDR3 is TGTGCCAGCAGCCCACGGACTAGCGGCTCCTACGAGCAGTACTTC. Translation: CASSPRTSGSYEQYF.

The CDR3 is CAISGAGTAGYNEQFF. CDR3 coding DNA: TGTGCCATCAGTGGCGCCGGGACAGCAGGCTACAATGAGCAGTTCTTC. The genes are TRBV10-3 and TRBJ2-1; 7 nucleotides line up with TRBD1. This CDR3 is 16 amino acids long. J was trimmed by 3 bases and V by 4 bases; bases with no gene match: 9. The germline V gene encodes CDR1 ENHRY and CDR2 SYGVKD.

The rearrangement links TRBV4-1 to TRBJ1-6; the D gene is possibly TRBD1 (6 bases). V lost 1 base to trimming and J lost 7 bases, with 20 bases between them. The germline gives CDR1 MGHRA, CDR2 YSYEKL. The CDR3 loop spans 18 amino acids. The CDR3 reads CASSQAPYPGQTNSPLHF. CDR3 nucleotide sequence: TGCGCCAGCAGCCAAGCGCCATACCCTGGACAGACAAATTCACCCCTCCACTTT.

CDR3 sequence (DNA): TGTGCCAGTAGTACAGCGGGGGGGCCAGCAGATACGCAGTATTTT. Translated: CASSTAGGPADTQYF. The rearrangement uses TRBV19 and TRBJ2-3, with 10 bases that match TRBD2. The CDR3 length is 15 residues. V lost 4 bases, J lost 4 bases, and 5 bases stayed unmatched. In germline, CDR1 is LNHDA, CDR2 SQIVND (reference sequence).

The rearrangement uses TRBV27 and TRBJ2-7; 12 bases fit TRBD1. The junction had 13 bases not matched to a gene; V was cut back by 6 bases and J by 4 bases. Germline CDR1 MNHEY, CDR2 SMNVEV (reference sequence). The CDR3 loop spans 17 amino acids. The CDR3 reads CASSPGDRGREGYEQYF. The CDR3 region has the DNA TGTGCCAGCAGCCCAGGGGACAGGGGGCGAGAAGGGTACGAGCAGTACTTC.

The J gene is TRBJ1-5, the V gene TRBV5-8; D unresolved. V was trimmed by 4 bases and J by 0 bases, leaving 8 bases between them. The germline CDR1 and CDR2 sequences are SGHTS and YDEGEE. CDR3 length equals 14 residues. This CDR3 reads CASSAGGSNQPQHF. CDR3 DNA: TGTGCCAGCAGCGCAGGTGGTAGCAATCAGCCCCAGCATTTT.

The genes are TRBV3-1 (or the pseudogene TRBV3-2) and TRBJ2-5, with no clear D. The CDR3 length is 16 residues. Germline CDR1 LGHDT, CDR2 YNNKEL (reference sequence). Trimming left V 1 base short and J 6 bases short, with 18 bases between. For the CDR3, the DNA is TGTGCCAGCAGCCAAGCAACCTCCCATACCGAAAAGACCCAGTACTTC. This translates into CASSQATSHTEKTQYF.

The V call is TRBV6-5, the J call TRBJ1-2, with TRBD1 matching 7 bases. This CDR3 has 15 amino acids. Germline lookup yields CDR1 MNHEY and CDR2 SVGAGI. J gave up 7 bases and V 5 bases, and 13 bases lay outside the gene matches. CDR3 sequence: CASSPRGGGGGGYTF. Written as DNA, the CDR3 is TGTGCCAGCAGTCCCCGTGGAGGGGGCGGTGGTGGCTACACCTTC.

Only one count was recorded for this clone. The rearrangement uses TRBV28 and TRBJ2-1, with D unclear. Trimming removed 3 bases at V and 5 bases at J, with 11 bases between. Germline V CDR1 and CDR2: MDHEN, SYDVKM. The CDR3 has 14 residues. The DNA for the CDR3 is TGTGCCAGCAGTTTCTGGGGTACGGACAATGAGCAGTTCTTC. Protein product: CASSFWGTDNEQFF.

The rearrangement links TRBV7-2 to TRBJ1-1; 8 bases fit TRBD1. CDR1 and CDR2 from the germline V gene are SGHTA and FQGNSA. V lost 3 bases to trimming and J lost 11 bases; unmatched junction nucleotides: 8. This CDR3 is 13 amino acids long. The CDR3 DNA sequence: TGTGCCAGCAGCTTGCCTCCGGACAGGGCCGCTTTCTTT. Translation gives CASSLPPDRAAFF.

This rearrangement joins TRBV4-3 to TRBJ1-6; D possibly corresponds to TRBD1 (5 bases). Germline-derived CDR1 and CDR2 are LGHNA and YSLEER. CDR3 size: 13 residues. The germline V and J ends were trimmed by 1 base and 10 bases, with 8 bases remaining between them. CDR3 amino acids: CASSQGRGSPLHF. For the CDR3, the DNA is TGCGCCAGCAGCCAAGGCCGGGGGTCACCCCTCCACTTT.

The chain employs TRBV6-5 and TRBJ1-1; D is uncertain. Germline CDR1 is MNHEY and CDR2 is SVGAGI. This CDR3 spans 14 amino acids. Trimming removed 6 bases at V and 4 bases at J, with 15 bases between. The CDR3 region is CASSNGLTGTEAFF. The CDR3 DNA follows: TGTGCCAGCAGCAATGGACTCACGGGCACTGAAGCTTTCTTT.

The chain is built from TRBV9 and TRBJ2-2; unclear D gene. V lost 0 bases, J lost 0 bases, and 6 bases lay in between. The CDR3 is 15 amino acids. CDR1 and CDR2 (germline): SGDLS, YYNGEE. The CDR3 DNA is TGTGCCAGCAGCGTAGGGCCAACGAACACCGGGGAGCTGTTTTTT. It encodes CASSVGPTNTGELFF.

CDR3 nucleotides: TGTGCCAGCATGAAGTCTAGCGGGAGGTATGAGCAGTTCTTC. This sequence encodes CASMKSSGRYEQFF. The chain employs TRBV27 and TRBJ2-1; 11 bases align to TRBD2. Germline V gene sequence: CDR1 MNHEY, CDR2 SMNVEV (reference sequence). V gave up 7 bases and J gave up 8 bases; unmatched junction bases: 7. The CDR3 has 14 amino acids.

The rearrangement joins TRBV19 to TRBJ2-3, with D possibly matching TRBD2 (6 bases). In germline, CDR1 is LNHDA, CDR2 SQIVND (reference sequence). V lost 3 bases to trimming and J lost 4 bases, with 11 bases between them. This CDR3 contains 14 residues. The CDR3: CASSIDRLADTQYF. CDR3 bases: TGTGCCAGTAGTATTGACCGACTAGCAGATACGCAGTATTTT.

In its sample, this clone was seen once. J is TRBJ2-7 and V is TRBV4-1; D uncertain. V was pared by 0 bases and J by 1 base, with 22 bases between. There are 19 residues in the CDR3. Germline V lookup: CDR1 MGHRA, CDR2 YSYEKL. DNA for the CDR3: TGCGCCAGCAGCCAAGATCCCTTACGCCGACGGAACCCATCCTACGAGCAGTACTTC. Amino acids: CASSQDPLRRRNPSYEQYF.

The chain uses TRBV18 and TRBJ2-3, with D unresolved. The V end lost 8 bases, the J end lost 4 bases, and 10 bases lay between the germline ends. CDR1 and CDR2 (germline): KGHSH, LQKENI. This CDR3 has 12 residues. The CDR3 coding sequence is TGTGCCAGCAGATCAGAGGCAGATACGCAGTATTTT. Its translation is CASRSEADTQYF.

This chain connects TRBV30 to TRBJ1-6; D not certain. The CDR3 runs 15 residues. CDR1 is GTSNPN and CDR2 is SVGIG in the germline V gene (reference sequence). Trimming removed 0 bases at V and 0 bases at J, with 6 bases between. This CDR3 is CAWSVMNSYNSPLHF. The CDR3, as DNA: TGTGCCTGGAGTGTCATGAACTCCTATAATTCACCCCTCCACTTT.